The clone carrying this TCR beta chain was recorded many times. Its antigen is not identified. The CDR3 consists of 16 residues. With V trimmed by 5 bases and J by 3 bases, 7 bases remained unmatched. Germline-derived CDR1 and CDR2 are SGHAT and FQNNGV. TCRdb used MiXCR to reprocess the reads, holding one entry per CDR3 protein. The table records roughly 500,000 distinct CDR3 sequences, approximately 15% of them present only once. This entry belongs to a study of T cell repertoires in cytomegalovirus infection. Study-wide context: Public TCR beta signatures provided an indication of both CMV infection and a matching HLA type.

Notes on the study in general: Totalled public TCR beta family frequency picked out people who carried CMV plus the relevant HLA. The response measured ex vivo was dominated by TCR beta clonotypes (HLA-C-restricted and CMV-specific).

V gene TRBV11-2 combines with J gene TRBJ2-1; TRBD2 matches 10 bases. The sequence was obtained from a human donor in good health (CMV status not recorded). Some clones in this sample may be carry-over from other donors' samples. The sequencing input was CD8+ T cells from PBMCs. The DNA of the CDR3 is TGTGCCAGCAGCCGATTAGCGGGAGGTATCTACAATGAGCAGTTCTTC. Residues: CASSRLAGGIYNEQFF.